This T cell receptor (beta chain) was recorded in a study of T-cell reconstitution after alpha-beta-depleted transplantation in children. For TCRbeta, the library was prepared with unique molecular identifiers. One entry per CDR3 protein, called by TCRdb with MiXCR from the PCR reads. The sample holds about 250,000 distinct CDR3 sequences, 20% to 30% seen once. A note on this clonotype: Its antigen is not identified.

The study, taken as a whole, reports: Alpha-beta T cells about two months after transplant reportedly derived from several hundred expanded graft clones.

CDR3 length: 15 residues. Germline loops: CDR1 SGHRS, CDR2 YFSETQ. Trimming cost V 4 bases and J 5 bases; bases outside gene matches: 7. The chain combines TRBV5-1 with TRBJ2-5; 11 positions agree with TRBD1. The sequencing used PBMCs, mostly from graft donor cells, collected 360 days after TCRalphabeta/CD19-depleted stem cell transplant. The source is a female patient aged 2-10 years who had a stem cell transplant for congenital amegakaryocytic thrombocytopenia, so the T cells may come from the graft donor. In DNA form, the CDR3 reads TGCGCCAGCAGCGGAGGACAGGGGGCGGTGGAGACCCAGTACTTC. Amino acids: CASSGGQGAVETQYF.